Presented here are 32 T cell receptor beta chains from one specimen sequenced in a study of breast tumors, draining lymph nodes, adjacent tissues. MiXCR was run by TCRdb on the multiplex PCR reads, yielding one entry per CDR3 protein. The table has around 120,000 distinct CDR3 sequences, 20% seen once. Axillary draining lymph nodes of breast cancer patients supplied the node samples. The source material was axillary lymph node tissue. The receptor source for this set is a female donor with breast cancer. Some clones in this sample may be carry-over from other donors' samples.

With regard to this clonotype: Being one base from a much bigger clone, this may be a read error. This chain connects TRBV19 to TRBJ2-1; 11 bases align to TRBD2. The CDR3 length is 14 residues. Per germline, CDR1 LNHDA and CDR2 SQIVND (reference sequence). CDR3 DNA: TGTGCCAGTAATAGCGGGAGGGCCGGCAATGAGCAGTCCTTC. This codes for CASNSGRAGNEQSF. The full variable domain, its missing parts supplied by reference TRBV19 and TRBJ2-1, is DGGITQSPKYLFRKEGQNVTLSCEQNLNHDAMYWYRQDPGQGLRLIYYSQIVNDFQKGDIAEGYSVSREKKESFPLTVTSAQKNPTAFYLCASNSGRAGNEQSFGPGTRLTVL.

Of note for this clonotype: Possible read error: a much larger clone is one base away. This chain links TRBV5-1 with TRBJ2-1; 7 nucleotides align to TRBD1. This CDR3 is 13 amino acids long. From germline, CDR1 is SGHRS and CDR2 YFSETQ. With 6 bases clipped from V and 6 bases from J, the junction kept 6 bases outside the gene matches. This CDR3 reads CASTGTEANEQFF. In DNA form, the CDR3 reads TGCGCCAGCACCGGGACAGAGGCCAATGAGCAGTTCTTC. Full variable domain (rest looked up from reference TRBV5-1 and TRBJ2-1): KAGVTQTPRYLIKTRGQQVTLSCSPISGHRSVSWYQQTPGQGLQFLFEYFSETQRNKGNFPGRFSGRQFSNSRSEMNVSTLELGDSALYLCASTGTEANEQFFGPGTRLTVL.

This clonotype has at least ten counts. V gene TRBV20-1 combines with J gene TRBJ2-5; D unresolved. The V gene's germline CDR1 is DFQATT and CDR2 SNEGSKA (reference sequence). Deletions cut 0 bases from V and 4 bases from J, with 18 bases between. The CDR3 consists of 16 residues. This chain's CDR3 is CSAREVSFQQRETQYF. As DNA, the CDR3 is TGCAGTGCTAGAGAGGTTTCGTTCCAGCAACGAGAGACCCAGTACTTC.

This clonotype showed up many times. The DNA for the CDR3 is TGTGCCAGCAGCCTAGGACGGGGGTACACAGATACGCAGTATTTT. This sequence encodes CASSLGRGYTDTQYF. The V and J genes are TRBV7-9 and TRBJ2-3, with D maybe TRBD2 (6 bases). Trimming took off 5 bases at V and 2 bases at J, with 14 bases between the two ends. This CDR3 has 15 residues. Germline V gene sequence: CDR1 SEHNR, CDR2 FQNEAQ (reference sequence).

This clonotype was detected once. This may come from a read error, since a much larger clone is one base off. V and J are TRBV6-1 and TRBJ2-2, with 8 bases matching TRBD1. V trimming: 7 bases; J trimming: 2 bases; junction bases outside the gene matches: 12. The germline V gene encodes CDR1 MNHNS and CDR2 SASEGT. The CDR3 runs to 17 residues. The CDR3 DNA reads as TGTGCCAGCAATAAAGGGACAGGCAATCCCAACACCGGGGAGCTGTTTTTT. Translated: CASNKGTGNPNTGELFF.

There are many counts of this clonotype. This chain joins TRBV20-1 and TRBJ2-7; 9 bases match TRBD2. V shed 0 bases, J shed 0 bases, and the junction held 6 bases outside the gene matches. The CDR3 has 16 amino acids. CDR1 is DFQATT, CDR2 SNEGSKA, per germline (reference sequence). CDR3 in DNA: TGCAGTGCTAGAGATGGGCGCGGGAGGGCCTCCTACGAGCAGTACTTC. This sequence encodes CSARDGRGRASYEQYF.

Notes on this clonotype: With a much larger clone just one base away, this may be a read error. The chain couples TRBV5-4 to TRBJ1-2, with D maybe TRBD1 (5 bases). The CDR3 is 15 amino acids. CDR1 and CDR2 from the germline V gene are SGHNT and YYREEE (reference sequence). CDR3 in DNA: TGTGCCAGCAGCTTATTATCGAGGGGAATGGATGGCTACAGCTTC. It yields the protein CASSLLSRGMDGYSF.

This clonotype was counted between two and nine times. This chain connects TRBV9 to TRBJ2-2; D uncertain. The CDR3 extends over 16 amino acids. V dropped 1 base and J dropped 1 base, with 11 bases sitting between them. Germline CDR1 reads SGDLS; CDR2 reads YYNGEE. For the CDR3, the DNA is TGTGCCAGCAGCGTACGGCCCTGGGGGAACACCGGGGAGCTGTTTTTT. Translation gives CASSVRPWGNTGELFF.

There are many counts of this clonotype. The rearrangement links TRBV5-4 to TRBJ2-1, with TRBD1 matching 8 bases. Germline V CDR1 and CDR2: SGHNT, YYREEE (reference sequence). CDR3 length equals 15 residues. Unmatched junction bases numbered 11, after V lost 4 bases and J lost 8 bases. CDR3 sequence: CASSAQTGAQHEQFF. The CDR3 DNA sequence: TGTGCCAGCAGCGCACAGACAGGGGCTCAGCATGAGCAGTTCTTC.

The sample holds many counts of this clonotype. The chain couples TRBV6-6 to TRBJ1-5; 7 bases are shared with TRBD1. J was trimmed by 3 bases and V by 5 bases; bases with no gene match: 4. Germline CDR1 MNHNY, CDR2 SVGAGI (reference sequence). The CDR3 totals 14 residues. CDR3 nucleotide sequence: TGTGCCAGCAGTGATACAGGGGACAATCAGCCCCAGCATTTT. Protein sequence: CASSDTGDNQPQHF.

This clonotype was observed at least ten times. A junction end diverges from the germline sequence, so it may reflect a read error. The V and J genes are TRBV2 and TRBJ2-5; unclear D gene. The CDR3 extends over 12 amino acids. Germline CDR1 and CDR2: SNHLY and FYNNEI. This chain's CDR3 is CASVGYQATQYF. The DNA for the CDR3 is TGTGCCAGCGTCGGCTACCAAGCGACCCAGTACTTC.

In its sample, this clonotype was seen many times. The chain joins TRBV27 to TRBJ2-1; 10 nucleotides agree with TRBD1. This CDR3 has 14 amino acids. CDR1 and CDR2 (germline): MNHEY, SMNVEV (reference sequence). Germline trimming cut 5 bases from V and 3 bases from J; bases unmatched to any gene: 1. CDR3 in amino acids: CASSRTGGYNEQFF. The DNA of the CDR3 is TGTGCCAGCAGTCGGACAGGGGGCTACAATGAGCAGTTCTTC.

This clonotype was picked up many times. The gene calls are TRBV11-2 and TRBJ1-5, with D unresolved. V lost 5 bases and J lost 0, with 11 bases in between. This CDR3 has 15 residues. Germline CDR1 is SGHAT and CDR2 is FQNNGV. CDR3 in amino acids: CASSPTGNSNQPQHF. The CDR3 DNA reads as TGTGCCAGCAGCCCAACGGGTAATAGCAATCAGCCCCAGCATTTT.

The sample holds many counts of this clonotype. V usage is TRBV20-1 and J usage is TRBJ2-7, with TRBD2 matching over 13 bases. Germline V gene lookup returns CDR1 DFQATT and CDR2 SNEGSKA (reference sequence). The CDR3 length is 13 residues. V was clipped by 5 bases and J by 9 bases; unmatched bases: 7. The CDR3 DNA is TGCAGTGCTGGGGGGACTAGCGGGGTCTGGCAGTACTTC. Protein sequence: CSAGGTSGVWQYF.

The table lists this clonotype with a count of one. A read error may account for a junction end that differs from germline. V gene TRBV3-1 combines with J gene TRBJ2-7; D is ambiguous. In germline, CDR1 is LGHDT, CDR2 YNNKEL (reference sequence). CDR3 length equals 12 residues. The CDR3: CVSSPGSYEQYF. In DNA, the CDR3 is TGTGTCAGCAGCCCCGGCTCCTACGAGCAGTACTTC.

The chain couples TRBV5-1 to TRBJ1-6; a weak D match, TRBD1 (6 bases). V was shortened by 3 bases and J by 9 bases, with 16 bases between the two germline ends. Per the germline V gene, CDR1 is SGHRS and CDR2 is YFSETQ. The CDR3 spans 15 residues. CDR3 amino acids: CASSYQAGGRSPLHF. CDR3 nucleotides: TGCGCCAGCAGCTATCAAGCGGGGGGGCGTTCACCCCTCCACTTT. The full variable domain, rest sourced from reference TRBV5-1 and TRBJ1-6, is KAGVTQTPRYLIKTRGQQVTLSCSPISGHRSVSWYQQTPGQGLQFLFEYFSETQRNKGNFPGRFSGRQFSNSRSEMNVSTLELGDSALYLCASSYQAGGRSPLHFGNGTRLTVT.

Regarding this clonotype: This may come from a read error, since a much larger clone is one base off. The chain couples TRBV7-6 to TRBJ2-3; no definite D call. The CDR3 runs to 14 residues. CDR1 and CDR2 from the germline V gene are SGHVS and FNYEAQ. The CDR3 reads CASSSWGPTDTRYF. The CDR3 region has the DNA TGTGCCAGCAGCTCATGGGGTCCCACAGATACGCGGTATTTT.

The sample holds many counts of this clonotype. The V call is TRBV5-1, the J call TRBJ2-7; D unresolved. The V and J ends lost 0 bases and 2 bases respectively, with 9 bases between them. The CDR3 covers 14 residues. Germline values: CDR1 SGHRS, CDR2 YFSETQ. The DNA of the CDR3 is TGCGCCAGCAGCTTGGTCCATTCGCCCTACGAGCAGTACTTC. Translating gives CASSLVHSPYEQYF.

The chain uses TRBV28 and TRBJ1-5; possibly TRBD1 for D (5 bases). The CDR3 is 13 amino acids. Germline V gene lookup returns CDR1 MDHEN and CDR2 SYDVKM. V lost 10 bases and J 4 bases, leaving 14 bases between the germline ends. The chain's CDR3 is CATGQGWNQPQHF. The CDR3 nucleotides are TGTGCCACCGGCCAGGGCTGGAATCAGCCCCAGCATTTT.

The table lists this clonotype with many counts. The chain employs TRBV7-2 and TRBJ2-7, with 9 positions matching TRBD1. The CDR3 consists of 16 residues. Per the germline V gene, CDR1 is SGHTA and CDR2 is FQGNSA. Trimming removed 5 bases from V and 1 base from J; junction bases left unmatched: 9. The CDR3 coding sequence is TGTGCCAGCAGCCGTCTAGGACAGGGGTTTTCCTACGAGCAGTACTTC. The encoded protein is CASSRLGQGFSYEQYF.

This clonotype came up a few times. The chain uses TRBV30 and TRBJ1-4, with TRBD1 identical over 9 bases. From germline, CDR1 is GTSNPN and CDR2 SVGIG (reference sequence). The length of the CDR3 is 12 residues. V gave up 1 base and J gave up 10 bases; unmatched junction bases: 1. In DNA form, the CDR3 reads TGTGCCTGGAGTGAGGACAGGGGAAAACTGTTTTTT. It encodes CAWSEDRGKLFF. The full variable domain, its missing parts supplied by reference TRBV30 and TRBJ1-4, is SQTIHQWPATLVQPVGSPLSLECTVEGTSNPNLYWYRQAAGRGLQLLFYSVGIGQISSEVPQNLSASRPQDRQFILSSKKLLLSDSGFYLCAWSEDRGKLFFGSGTQLSVL.

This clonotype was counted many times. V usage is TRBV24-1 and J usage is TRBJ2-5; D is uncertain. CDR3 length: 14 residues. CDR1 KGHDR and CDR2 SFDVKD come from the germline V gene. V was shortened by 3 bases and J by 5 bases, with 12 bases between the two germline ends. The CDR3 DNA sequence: TGTGCCACCAGTGATCCGACTGTGGTTGAGACCCAGTACTTC. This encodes CATSDPTVVETQYF.

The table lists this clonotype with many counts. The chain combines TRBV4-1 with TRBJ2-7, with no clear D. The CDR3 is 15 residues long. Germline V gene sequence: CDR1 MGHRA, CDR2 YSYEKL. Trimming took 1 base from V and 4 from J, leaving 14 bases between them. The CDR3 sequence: CASSQVGGMVYEQYF. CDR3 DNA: TGCGCCAGCAGCCAAGTTGGTGGGATGGTTTACGAGCAGTACTTC.

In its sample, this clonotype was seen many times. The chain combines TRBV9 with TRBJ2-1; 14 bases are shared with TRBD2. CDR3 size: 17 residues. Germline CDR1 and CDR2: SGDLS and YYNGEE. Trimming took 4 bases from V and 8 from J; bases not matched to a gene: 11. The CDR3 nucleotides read TGTGCCAGCAGCCTTCGGACCGGGACTAGCGGGGGAGATGAGCAGTTCTTC. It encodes CASSLRTGTSGGDEQFF.

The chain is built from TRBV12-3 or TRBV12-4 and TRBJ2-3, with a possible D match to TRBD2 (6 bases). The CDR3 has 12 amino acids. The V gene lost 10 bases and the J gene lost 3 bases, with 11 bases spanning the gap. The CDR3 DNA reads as TGTGCCATCTGGGGAGGAACAGATACGCAGTATTTT. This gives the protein CAIWGGTDTQYF.

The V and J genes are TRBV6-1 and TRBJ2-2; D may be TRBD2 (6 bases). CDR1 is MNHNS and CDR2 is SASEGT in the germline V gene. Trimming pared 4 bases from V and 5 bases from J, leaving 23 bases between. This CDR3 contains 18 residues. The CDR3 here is CASSGIRGTSQGTGELFF. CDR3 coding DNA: TGTGCCAGCAGTGGGATAAGAGGGACTTCCCAAGGGACCGGGGAGCTGTTTTTT.

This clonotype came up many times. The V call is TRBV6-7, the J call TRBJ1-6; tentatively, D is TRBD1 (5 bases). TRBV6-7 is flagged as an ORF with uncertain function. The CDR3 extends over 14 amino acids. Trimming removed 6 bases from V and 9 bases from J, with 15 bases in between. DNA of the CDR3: TGTGCCAGCAGGATTGGGGCCGGGGGTTCACCCCTCCACTTT. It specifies CASRIGAGGSPLHF.

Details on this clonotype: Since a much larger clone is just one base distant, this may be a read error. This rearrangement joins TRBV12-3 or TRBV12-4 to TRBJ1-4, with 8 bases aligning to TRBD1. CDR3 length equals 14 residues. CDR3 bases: TGTGCCGGCAGTTTATCAGGGGGCCAGGAAAAACTGTTTTTT. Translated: CAGSLSGGQEKLFF.

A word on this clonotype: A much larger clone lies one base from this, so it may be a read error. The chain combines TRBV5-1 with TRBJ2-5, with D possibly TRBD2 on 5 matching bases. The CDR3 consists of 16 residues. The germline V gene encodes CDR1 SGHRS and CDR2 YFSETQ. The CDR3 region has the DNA TGCGCCAGCAGCTTATTCCCGGCCGGGGTGGAAGAGGCCCAGTACTTC. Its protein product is CASSLFPAGVEEAQYF.

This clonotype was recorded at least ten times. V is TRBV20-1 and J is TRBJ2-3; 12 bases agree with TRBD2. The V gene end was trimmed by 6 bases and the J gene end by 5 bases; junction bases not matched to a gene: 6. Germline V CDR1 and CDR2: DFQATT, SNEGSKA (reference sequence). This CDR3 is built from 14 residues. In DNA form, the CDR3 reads TGCAGTGCACCAACGACTAGCGGGGGAGATACGCAGTATTTT. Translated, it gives CSAPTTSGGDTQYF.

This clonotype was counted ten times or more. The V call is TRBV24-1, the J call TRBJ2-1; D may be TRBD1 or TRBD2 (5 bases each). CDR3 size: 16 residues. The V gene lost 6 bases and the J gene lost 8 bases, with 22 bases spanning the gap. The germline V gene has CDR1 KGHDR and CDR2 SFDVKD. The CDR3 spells CATSQPGSGLSHEQFF. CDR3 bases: TGTGCCACCAGTCAGCCAGGGAGCGGCCTGTCCCATGAGCAGTTCTTC.

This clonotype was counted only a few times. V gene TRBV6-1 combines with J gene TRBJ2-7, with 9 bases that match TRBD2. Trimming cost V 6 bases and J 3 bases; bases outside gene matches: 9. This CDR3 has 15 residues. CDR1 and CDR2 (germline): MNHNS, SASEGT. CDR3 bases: TGTGCCAGCAGGATTTATGGCGGGAGGGACTACGAGCAGTACTTC. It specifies CASRIYGGRDYEQYF.